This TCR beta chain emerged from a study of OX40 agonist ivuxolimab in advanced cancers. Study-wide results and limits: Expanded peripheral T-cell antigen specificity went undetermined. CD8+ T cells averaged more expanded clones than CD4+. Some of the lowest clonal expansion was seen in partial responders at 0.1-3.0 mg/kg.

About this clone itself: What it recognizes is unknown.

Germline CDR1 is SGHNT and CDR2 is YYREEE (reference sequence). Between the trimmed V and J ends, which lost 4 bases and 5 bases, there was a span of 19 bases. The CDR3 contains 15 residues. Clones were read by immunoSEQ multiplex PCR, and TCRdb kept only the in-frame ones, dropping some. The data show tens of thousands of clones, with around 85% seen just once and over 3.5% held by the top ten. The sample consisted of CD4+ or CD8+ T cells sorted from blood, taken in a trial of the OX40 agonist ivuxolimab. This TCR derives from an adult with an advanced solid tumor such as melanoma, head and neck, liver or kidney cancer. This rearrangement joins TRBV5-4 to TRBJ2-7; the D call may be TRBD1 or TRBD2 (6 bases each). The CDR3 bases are TGTGCCAGCAGCGCGGGACAACCACAAGGAAACGAGCAGTACTTC. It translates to CASSAGQPQGNEQYF.